Listed here is a single T cell receptor beta chain. Using immunoSEQ multiplex PCR, the repertoire was profiled, and TCRdb retains in-frame clones only, with some absent. The data show hundreds of thousands of clones, with 80% to 95% seen just once and approximately 1.6% held by the top ten. The treatment is: approximately 18 received Ad26.COV2.S at low or high dose, single or two shots; a few received placebo; per-sample allocation not given. Specimen acquisition occurred on day 63 following the initial vaccine or placebo injection. Based in Boston, the donor was an adult of 18-55 years. The administered vaccine (an Ad26 vector) expressed Wuhan-strain SARS-CoV-2 spike. Germline CDR1 reads MDHEN; CDR2 reads SYDVKM. The CDR3 is 14 residues long. Trimming pared 1 base from V and 7 bases from J, leaving 11 bases between. This sample stems from a study of Ad26.COV2.S vaccination and SARS-CoV-2 variants. Study overall: Donor was one of the participants in the Ad26.COV2.S arm of the COV1001 trial.

Sequencing used peripheral blood, obtained in a trial of Ad26.COV2.S vaccine versus placebo. The gene calls are TRBV28 and TRBJ1-5, with D uncertain. This TCR was recovered from a person aged 18-60 years who received the Ad26.COV2.S COVID-19 vaccine or a placebo. In nucleotides, the CDR3 is TGTGCCAGCAGTTTATCAGTGGGTATCCAGCCCCAGCATTTT. This translates into CASSLSVGIQPQHF.